The sequence of this T cell receptor (beta chain) was determined in a study of cytotoxic CD8 clonotypes in ibrutinib-treated CLL. Per the germline V gene, CDR1 is MNHNY and CDR2 is SVGAGI (reference sequence). CDR3 length: 15 residues. Study-wide points: With treatment, public clonotypes, which were uncommon, either contracted or remained stable.

In regard to this clone: What it recognizes is unknown. At one end, the junction sequence differs from germline, possibly due to a read error.

Produced via immunoSEQ multiplex PCR; TCRdb's table is partial and in-frame only. The sample records around 140,000 clones, 76% being singletons. The receptor was derived from a human donor with chronic lymphocytic leukemia. The specimen was PBMCs, collected after 24 months of ibrutinib treatment. The chain has TRBV6-6 and TRBJ2-7; 11 nucleotides agree with TRBD2. CDR3 loop: CAGRATSGGSYEQYF. DNA of the CDR3: TGTGCCGGCAGGGCCACTAGCGGGGGCTCCTACGAGCAGTACTTC.